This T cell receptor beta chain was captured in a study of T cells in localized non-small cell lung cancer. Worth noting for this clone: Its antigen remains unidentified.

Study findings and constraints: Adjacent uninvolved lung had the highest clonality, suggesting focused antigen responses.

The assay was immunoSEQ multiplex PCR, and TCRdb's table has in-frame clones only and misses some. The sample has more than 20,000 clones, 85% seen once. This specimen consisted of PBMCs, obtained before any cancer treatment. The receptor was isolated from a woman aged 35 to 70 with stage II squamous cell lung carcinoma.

This CDR3 reads CASSSGTGTDTQYF. The CDR3 DNA reads TGTGCCAGCAGTTCCGGGACAGGGACAGATACGCAGTATTTT. This chain links TRBV5-5 with TRBJ2-3; TRBD1 matches 9 bases. This CDR3 is built from 14 residues. Germline trimming cut 5 bases from V and 3 bases from J; bases unmatched to any gene: 4. Germline V CDR1 and CDR2: SGHKS, YYEKEE (reference sequence).